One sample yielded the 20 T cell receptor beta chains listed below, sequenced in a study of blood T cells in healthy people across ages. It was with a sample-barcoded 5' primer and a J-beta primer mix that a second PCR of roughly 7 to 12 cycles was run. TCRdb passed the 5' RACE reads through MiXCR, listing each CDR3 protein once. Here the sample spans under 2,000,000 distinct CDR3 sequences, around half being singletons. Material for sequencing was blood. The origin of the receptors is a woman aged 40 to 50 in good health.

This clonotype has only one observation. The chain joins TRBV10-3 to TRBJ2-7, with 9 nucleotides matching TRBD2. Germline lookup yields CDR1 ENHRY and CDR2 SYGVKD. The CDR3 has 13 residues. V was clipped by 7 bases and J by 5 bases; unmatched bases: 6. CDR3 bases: TGTGCCATCAAGCGGGGGGATTCCGACGAGCAGTACTTC. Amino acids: CAIKRGDSDEQYF.

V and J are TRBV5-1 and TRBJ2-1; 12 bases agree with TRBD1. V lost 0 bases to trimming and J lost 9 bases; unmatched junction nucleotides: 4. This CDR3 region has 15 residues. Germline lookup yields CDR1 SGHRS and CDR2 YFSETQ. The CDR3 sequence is CASSLAGTGGFEQFF. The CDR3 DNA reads TGCGCCAGCAGCTTGGCAGGGACAGGGGGCTTTGAGCAGTTCTTC.

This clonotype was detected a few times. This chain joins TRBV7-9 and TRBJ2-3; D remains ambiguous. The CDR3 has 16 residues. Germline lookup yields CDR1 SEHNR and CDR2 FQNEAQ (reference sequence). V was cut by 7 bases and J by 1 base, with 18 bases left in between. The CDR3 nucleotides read TGTGCCAGCACCCCACCGGCCGATTTTGGCACAGATACGCAGTATTTT. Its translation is CASTPPADFGTDTQYF. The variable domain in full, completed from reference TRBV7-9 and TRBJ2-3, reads DTGVSQNPRHKITKRGQNVTFRCDPISEHNRLYWYRQTLGQGPEFLTYFQNEAQLEKSRLLSDRFSAERPKGSFSTLEIQRTEQGDSAMYLCASTPPADFGTDTQYFGPGTRLTVL.

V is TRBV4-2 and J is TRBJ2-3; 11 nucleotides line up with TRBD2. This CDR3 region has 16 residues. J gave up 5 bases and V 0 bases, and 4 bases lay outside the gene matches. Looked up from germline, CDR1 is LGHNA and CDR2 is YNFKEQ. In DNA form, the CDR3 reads TGTGCCAGCAGCCAAGACGCTAGCGGGGGGCAAGATACGCAGTATTTT. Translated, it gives CASSQDASGGQDTQYF.

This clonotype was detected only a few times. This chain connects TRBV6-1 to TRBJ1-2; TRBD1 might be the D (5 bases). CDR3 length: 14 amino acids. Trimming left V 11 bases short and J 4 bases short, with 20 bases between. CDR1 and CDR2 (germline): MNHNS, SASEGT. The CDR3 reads CAADWDSRGYGYTF. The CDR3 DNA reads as TGTGCCGCCGATTGGGACTCAAGGGGCTATGGCTACACCTTC.

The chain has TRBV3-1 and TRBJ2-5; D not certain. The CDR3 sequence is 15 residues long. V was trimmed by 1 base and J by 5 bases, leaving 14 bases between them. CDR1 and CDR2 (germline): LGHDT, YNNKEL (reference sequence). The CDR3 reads CASSQVSGLGETQYF. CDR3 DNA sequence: TGTGCCAGCAGCCAAGTTTCCGGGTTGGGGGAGACCCAGTACTTC.

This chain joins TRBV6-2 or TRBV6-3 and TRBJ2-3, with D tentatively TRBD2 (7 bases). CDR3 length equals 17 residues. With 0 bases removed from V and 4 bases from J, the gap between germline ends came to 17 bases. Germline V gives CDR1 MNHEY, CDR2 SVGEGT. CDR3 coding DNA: TGTGCCAGCAGTTACTCCGTTACGGGGGGCGGCGCAGATACGCAGTATTTT. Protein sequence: CASSYSVTGGGADTQYF.

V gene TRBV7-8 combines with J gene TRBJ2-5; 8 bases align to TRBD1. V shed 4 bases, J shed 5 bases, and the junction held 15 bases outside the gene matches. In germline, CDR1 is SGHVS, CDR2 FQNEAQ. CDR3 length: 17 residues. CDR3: CASSSNLGQGVLETQYF. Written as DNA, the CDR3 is TGTGCCAGCAGCTCGAATCTAGGACAGGGAGTTTTGGAGACCCAGTACTTC.

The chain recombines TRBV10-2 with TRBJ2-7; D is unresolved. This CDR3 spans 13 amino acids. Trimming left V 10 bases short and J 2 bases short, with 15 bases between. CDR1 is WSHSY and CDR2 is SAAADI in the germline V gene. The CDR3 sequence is CATGGILAYEQYF. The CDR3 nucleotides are TGCGCCACTGGTGGAATTTTGGCCTACGAGCAGTACTTC.

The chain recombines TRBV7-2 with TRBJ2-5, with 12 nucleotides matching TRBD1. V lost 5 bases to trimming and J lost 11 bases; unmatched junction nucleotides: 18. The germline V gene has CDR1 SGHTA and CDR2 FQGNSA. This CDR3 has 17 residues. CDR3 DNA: TGTGCCAGCAGCCCCCGCCCTGGGACAGGGGGCCCCCCTGAGCAGTACTTC. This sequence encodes CASSPRPGTGGPPEQYF.

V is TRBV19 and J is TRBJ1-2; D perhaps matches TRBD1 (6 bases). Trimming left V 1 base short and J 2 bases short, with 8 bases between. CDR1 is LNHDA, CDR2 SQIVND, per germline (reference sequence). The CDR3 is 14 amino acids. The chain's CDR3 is CASSIATGNYGYTF. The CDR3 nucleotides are TGTGCCAGTAGTATAGCAACAGGGAACTATGGCTACACCTTC.

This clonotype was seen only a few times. CDR3: CASSWTGGIQETQYF. The CDR3 region has the DNA TGTGCCAGCAGTTGGACAGGGGGGATTCAAGAGACCCAGTACTTC. The V and J genes are TRBV27 and TRBJ2-5, with 10 positions matching TRBD1. The CDR3 runs to 15 residues. Looked up from germline, CDR1 is MNHEY and CDR2 is SMNVEV (reference sequence). The junction had 4 bases not matched to a gene; V was cut back by 4 bases and J by 2 bases.

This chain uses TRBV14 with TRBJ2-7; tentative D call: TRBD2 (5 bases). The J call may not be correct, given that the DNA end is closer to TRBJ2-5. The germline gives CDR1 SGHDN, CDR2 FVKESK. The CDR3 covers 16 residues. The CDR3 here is CASSQYAGIERETQYF. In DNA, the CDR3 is TGTGCCAGCAGCCAGTACGCCGGGATAGAGCGGGAGACCCAGTACTTC.

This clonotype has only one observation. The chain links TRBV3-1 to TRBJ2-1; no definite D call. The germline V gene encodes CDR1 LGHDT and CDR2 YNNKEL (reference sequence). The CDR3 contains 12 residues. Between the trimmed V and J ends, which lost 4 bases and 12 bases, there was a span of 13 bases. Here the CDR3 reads CASSPRDGGQFF. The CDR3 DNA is TGTGCCAGCAGCCCGCGCGACGGCGGGCAGTTCTTC.

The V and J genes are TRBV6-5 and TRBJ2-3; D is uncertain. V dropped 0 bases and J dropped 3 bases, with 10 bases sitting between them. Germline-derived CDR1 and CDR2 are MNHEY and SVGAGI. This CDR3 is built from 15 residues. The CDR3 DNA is TGTGCCAGCAGTTACTCGAGTGGCAGGACAGATACGCAGTATTTT. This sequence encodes CASSYSSGRTDTQYF.

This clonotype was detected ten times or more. The CDR3 DNA reads TGCAGCGTTGAAGATCGCGGGAGCTCCTACGAGCAGTACTTC. Protein product: CSVEDRGSSYEQYF. J is TRBJ2-7 and V is TRBV29-1; 7 positions agree with TRBD2. This CDR3 comprises 14 residues. J was trimmed by 0 bases and V by 0 bases; bases with no gene match: 2. The germline V gene encodes CDR1 SQVTM and CDR2 ANQGSEA.

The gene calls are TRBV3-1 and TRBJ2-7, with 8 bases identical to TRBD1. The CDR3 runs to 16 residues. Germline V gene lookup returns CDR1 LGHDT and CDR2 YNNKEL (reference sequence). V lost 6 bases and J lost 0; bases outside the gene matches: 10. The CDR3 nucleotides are TGTGCCAGCAGACGAAACCAGGGGGCGAACTCCTACGAGCAGTACTTC. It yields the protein CASRRNQGANSYEQYF.

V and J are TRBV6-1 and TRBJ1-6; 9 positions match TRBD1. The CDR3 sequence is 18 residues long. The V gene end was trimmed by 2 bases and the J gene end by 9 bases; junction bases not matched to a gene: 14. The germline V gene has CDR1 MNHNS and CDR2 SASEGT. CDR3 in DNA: TGTGCCAGCAGTGAATCTGTCTTGGGACAGGGTTTAGGTTCACCCCTCCACTTT. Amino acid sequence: CASSESVLGQGLGSPLHF.

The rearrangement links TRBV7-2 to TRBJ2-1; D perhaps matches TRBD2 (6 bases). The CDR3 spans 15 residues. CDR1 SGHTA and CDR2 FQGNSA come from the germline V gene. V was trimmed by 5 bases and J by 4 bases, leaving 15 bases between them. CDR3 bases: TGTGCCAGCAGCCTCCCACTAGCAGATTACAATGAGCAGTTCTTC. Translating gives CASSLPLADYNEQFF.

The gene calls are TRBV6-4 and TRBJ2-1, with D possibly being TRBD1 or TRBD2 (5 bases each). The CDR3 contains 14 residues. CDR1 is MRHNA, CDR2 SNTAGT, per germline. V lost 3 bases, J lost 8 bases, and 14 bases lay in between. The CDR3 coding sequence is TGTGCCAGCAGTGAAGGGACCGGGGATGATGAGCAGTTCTTC. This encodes CASSEGTGDDEQFF.